This T cell receptor (beta chain) was documented in a study of blood T cell repertoires in COVID-19. Study context: There were acute and convalescent COVID-19 samples, and they came from the United States, Italy and Spain.

The data were produced by immunoSEQ multiplex PCR, yet TCRdb's version contains in-frame clones alone and is incomplete. Of more than 150,000 clones in the sample, 80% to 90% were seen once. This clone came up once. There are 17 residues in the CDR3. V was pared by 2 bases and J by 0 bases, with 5 bases of the junction left unmatched. Germline CDR1 is MGHRA and CDR2 is YSYEKL. Sequenced input: peripheral blood. The chain has TRBV4-1 and TRBJ2-3, with 10 bases aligning to TRBD2. The source is a man in his forties with active or convalescent COVID-19. The CDR3 sequence: CASSQRGLAASTDTQYF. CDR3 nucleotides: TGCGCCAGCAGCCAACGCGGACTAGCGGCTAGCACAGATACGCAGTATTTT.